This T cell receptor (beta chain) was observed in a study of Tregs in tolerant kidney transplant recipients. Overall study results and limits: Donor-specific Treg expansion exceeded global Treg expansion in tolerant patients, suggesting antigen drive. Some patients' samples used different primers over time, so nucleotide sequences weren't comparable. Tregs expanded with activated donor B cells seemed most donor-specific.

With regard to this clone: Its antigen is unidentified.

Clones were sequenced by immunoSEQ multiplex PCR, and TCRdb holds only the in-frame ones, with some missing. There are approximately 67,000 clones in the sample; 80% to 95% occur only once, and 9.5% to 13% lies in the top ten. Germline CDR1 reads SGHRS; CDR2 reads YFSETQ. The CDR3 sequence is 15 residues long. Trimming shortened V by 4 bases and J by 4 bases, and 14 bases separated the two germline ends. The rearrangement uses TRBV5-1 and TRBJ1-4, with a weak D call TRBD1 (6 bases). The TCR comes from a human donor who received a combined kidney and bone marrow transplant. The input for sequencing was CD8+ T cells from blood, taken before the transplant. The DNA for the CDR3 is TGCGCCAGCAGCATGGAACAGGGCGTTAATGAAAAACTGTTTTTT. Translated: CASSMEQGVNEKLFF.